This is a list of T cell receptor beta chains from one sample in a study of CD8+ T cells in alopecia areata. Using immunoSEQ multiplex PCR, the repertoire was profiled, and TCRdb retains in-frame clones only, with some absent. In the table there are fewer than 250,000 clones, 45% to 75% of which are singletons. Sequenced here: CD4+ T cells sorted from blood, sampled at week 4, from a patient treated with tofacitinib. The receptors here all came from a human donor with alopecia areata. CDR3s include the opening cysteine and the closing phenylalanine or tryptophan. D genes are given only for firm matches. The size entry is marked missing in some rows and otherwise reads once, few, many or a size class.

cdr3_nt,cdr3_aa,j_call,d_call,v_call,clone_size
TGCAGTGCGTCTAGTAAGGAGACCCAGTACTTC,CSASSKETQYF,TRBJ2-5,-,TRBV20-1,few
TGTGCCACCAGCAGAGCCCTGACTGGAAACACCATATATTTT,CATSRALTGNTIYF,TRBJ1-3,-,TRBV15,-
TGTGCCTATGGGGCGGGAGAGACCCAGTACTTC,CAYGAGETQYF,TRBJ2-5,-,TRBV30,-
TGCAGCGTTACGGGGGGTACGAACATGAGAGCTGAAGCTTTCTTT,CSVTGGTNMRAEAFF,TRBJ1-1,-,TRBV29-1,few
TGCAGCGTTGAAGATCGAAAGGGCCGAGAGACCCAGTACTTC,CSVEDRKGRETQYF,TRBJ2-5,-,TRBV29-1,-
TGCGCCAGCAGCCGGGGGACAGGAGCCTGGGAGACCCAGTACTTC,CASSRGTGAWETQYF,TRBJ2-5,TRBD1,TRBV4-1,-
TGTGCCAGCAGTGTGGATCCGGGACGTGGGAACACTGAAGCTTTCTTT,CASSVDPGRGNTEAFF,TRBJ1-1,-,TRBV2,-
TGTGCCGGAACGGACAGAGCTAACTATGGCTACACCTTC,CAGTDRANYGYTF,TRBJ1-2,-,TRBV30,-
TGTGCCAGCAGCGCTCGACAGGGGGAGGTGAACATTCAGTACTTC,CASSARQGEVNIQYF,TRBJ2-4,TRBD1,TRBV9,few
TGCGCCAGCAGCTTGGGGACAGGGTATCAGCCCCAGCATTTT,CASSLGTGYQPQHF,TRBJ1-5,TRBD1,TRBV5-1,-
TGTGCCACCAGCAGAGATCCCACTCCCCGGGGTGAGACCCAGTACTTC,CATSRDPTPRGETQYF,TRBJ2-5,-,TRBV15,-
TGTGCCAGCAGCTCCAACGACGCGTACGAGCAGTACTTC,CASSSNDAYEQYF,TRBJ2-7,-,TRBV7-9,-
TGTGCCAGACTCGACATCTACAGAGGCTACACCTTC,CARLDIYRGYTF,TRBJ1-2,-,TRBV25-1,-
TGTGCCAGCAGCCTCTTGCCGGAAGATACGCAGTATTTT,CASSLLPEDTQYF,TRBJ2-3,-,TRBV11-2,few
TGTGCCACCCGGGGGGCTAGCACAGATACGCAGTATTTT,CATRGASTDTQYF,TRBJ2-3,-,TRBV6-5,-
TGTGCCACCAGCGGAGGAGACGAGGCCACAGATACGCAGTATTTT,CATSGGDEATDTQYF,TRBJ2-3,-,TRBV15,-
TGTGCCTGGAGTGGACAGTCCCGAACTGAAGCTTTCTTT,CAWSGQSRTEAFF,TRBJ1-1,-,TRBV30,-
TGTGCCAGCAGCCCAGGTGGGCACTTCGAGCAGTACTTC,CASSPGGHFEQYF,TRBJ2-7,-,TRBV7-8,-
TGTGCCAGCAGCCAAGTGGCTGGTATAGAGCAGTACTTC,CASSQVAGIEQYF,TRBJ2-7,-,TRBV14,few
TGTGCCAGCAGCCAGATTGTCCAGGGCAAAGCTTTCTTT,CASSQIVQGKAFF,TRBJ1-1,-,TRBV4-2,-
TGTGCCTGGAGTGTACATCCTCGCGCAGGGATAGCCTATGGCTACACCTTC,CAWSVHPRAGIAYGYTF,TRBJ1-2,-,TRBV30,-
TGCGCCAGCAGCTTGAATGCGGAGCACCCCTACGAGCAGTACTTC,CASSLNAEHPYEQYF,TRBJ2-7,-,TRBV5-1,-
TGTGCCAGCAGCCGTGGACAGGGGTTGTTAACCGGGGAGCTGTTTTTT,CASSRGQGLLTGELFF,TRBJ2-2,TRBD1,TRBV5-7,-
TGCAGCGGAGGGCAGCCACTCTACAATGAGCAGTTCTTC,CSGGQPLYNEQFF,TRBJ2-1,-,TRBV29-1,-
TGTGCCAGCAGCCCTAGCGGGAGGGCTTCGTACCAAGAGACCCAGTACTTC,CASSPSGRASYQETQYF,TRBJ2-5,TRBD2,TRBV7-2,-
TGCAGCGTCGAAATCCCTAGGGCCACTAGCACAGATACGCAGTATTTT,CSVEIPRATSTDTQYF,TRBJ2-3,-,TRBV29-1,few
TGTGCCTGGACTGGGAGCAGACTGAACACTGAAGCTTTCTTT,CAWTGSRLNTEAFF,TRBJ1-1,-,TRBV30,-
TGCAGCGTTGAAGACGGACTAGCGGGAGGCCATGAGCAGTTCTTC,CSVEDGLAGGHEQFF,TRBJ2-1,TRBD2,TRBV29-1,-
TGCAGCGTTGAGGCGGGACACCTTGAAGCTTTCTTT,CSVEAGHLEAFF,TRBJ1-1,-,TRBV29-1,-
TGTGCCTGGAACCGACAGGGGTTCAGTGAGCAGTTCTTC,CAWNRQGFSEQFF,TRBJ2-1,TRBD1,TRBV30,-
TGTGCCAGCAGCCCATGGGAAGGACACCAGTGGGAGACCCAGTACTTC,CASSPWEGHQWETQYF,TRBJ2-5,-,TRBV7-9,-
TGTGCCAGCAAGCGGGGAGAGGGTCACACTGAAGCTTTCTTT,CASKRGEGHTEAFF,TRBJ1-1,-,TRBV2,-
TGCAGCGTACAAGACAGGGGAGGTGAGCAGTTCTTC,CSVQDRGGEQFF,TRBJ2-1,TRBD1,TRBV29-1,-
TGTGCCAGCAGTTTCGATCGGGACCGCAGCTACGAGCAGTACTTC,CASSFDRDRSYEQYF,TRBJ2-7,-,TRBV2,-
TGTGCCAGCAGCCTCCAGACAGGGGTGGGGGAGACCCAGTACTTC,CASSLQTGVGETQYF,TRBJ2-5,TRBD1,TRBV11-2,-
TGTGCCAGCAGTGAATGGGGGGGGGAGACCCAGTACTTC,CASSEWGGETQYF,TRBJ2-5,TRBD2,TRBV25-1,-
TGTGCCAGCAGAACAACACACAGGGGGCTATTAGATACGCAGTATTTT,CASRTTHRGLLDTQYF,TRBJ2-3,TRBD1,TRBV11-2,-
TGTGCCATCAGGACCGGGACAGCGAGCTACGAGCAGTACTTC,CAIRTGTASYEQYF,TRBJ2-7,TRBD1,TRBV10-3,-
TGTGCCAGCAGTGAAGTACTAGCGGGACCTCGTAATGAGCAGTTCTTC,CASSEVLAGPRNEQFF,TRBJ2-1,TRBD2,TRBV2,-
TGTGCCACCAGCAGAGGCAACTCCTACGAGCAGTACTTC,CATSRGNSYEQYF,TRBJ2-7,-,TRBV15,few
TGCGCCAGCAGCTCGGACGGTGGGTATGGCTACACCTTC,CASSSDGGYGYTF,TRBJ1-2,-,TRBV5-1,-
TGCGCCAGCAGCTTGGGGGGACTGAACACTGAAGCTTTCTTT,CASSLGGLNTEAFF,TRBJ1-1,-,TRBV5-1,-
TGTGCCTGGAGAAGGGCGGGGGGCAACGAGCAGTTCTTC,CAWRRAGGNEQFF,TRBJ2-1,TRBD2,TRBV30,few
TGCGCCAGCAGCTTGGAAGGGACAGGTTTAATGGGGTACTTC,CASSLEGTGLMGYF,TRBJ2-7,TRBD1,TRBV5-1,-